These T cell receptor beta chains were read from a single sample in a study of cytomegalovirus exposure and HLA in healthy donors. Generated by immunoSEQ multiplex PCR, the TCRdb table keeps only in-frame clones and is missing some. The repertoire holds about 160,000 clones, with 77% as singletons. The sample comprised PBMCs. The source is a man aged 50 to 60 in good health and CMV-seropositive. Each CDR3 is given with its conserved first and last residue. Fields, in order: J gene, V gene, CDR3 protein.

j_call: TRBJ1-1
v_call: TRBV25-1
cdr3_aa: CASSDQQGTTEAFF

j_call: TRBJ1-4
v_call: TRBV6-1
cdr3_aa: CASRGATNEKLFF

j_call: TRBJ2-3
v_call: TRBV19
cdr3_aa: CASSFAGGRRADTQYF

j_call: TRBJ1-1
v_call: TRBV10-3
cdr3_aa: CAISAGTANTEAFF

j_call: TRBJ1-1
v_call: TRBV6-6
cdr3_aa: CASSYSGLGTEAFF

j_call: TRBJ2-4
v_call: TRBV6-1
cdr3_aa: CASSDYWDRVVKNIQYF

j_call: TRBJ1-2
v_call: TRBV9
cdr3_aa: CASSAFLQGLGYGYTF

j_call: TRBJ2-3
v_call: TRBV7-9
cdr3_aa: CASSRAEGADTQYF

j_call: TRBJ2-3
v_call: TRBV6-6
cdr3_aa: CASMLPGGPTDTQYF

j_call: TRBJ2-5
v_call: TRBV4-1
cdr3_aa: CASSQGGLRTQYF

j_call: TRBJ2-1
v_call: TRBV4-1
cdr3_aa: CASSQDGAGGGAKNEQFF

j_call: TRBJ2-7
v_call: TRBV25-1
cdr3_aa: CASSARASHRTGTYEQYF

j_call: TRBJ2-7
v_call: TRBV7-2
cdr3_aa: CASSLGTGRYEQYF

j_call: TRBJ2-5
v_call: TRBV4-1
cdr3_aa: CASSRQVLAGGREETQYF

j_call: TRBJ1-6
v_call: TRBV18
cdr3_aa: CASSVQGQNSPLHF

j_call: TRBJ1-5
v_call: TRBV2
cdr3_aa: CASSEARGGPSNQPQHF

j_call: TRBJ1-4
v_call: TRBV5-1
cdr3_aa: CASSQALTNEKLFF

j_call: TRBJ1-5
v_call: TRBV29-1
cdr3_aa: CSVEDQVDRSNQPQHF

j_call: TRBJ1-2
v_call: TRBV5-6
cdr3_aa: CASSPPGQGGYTF

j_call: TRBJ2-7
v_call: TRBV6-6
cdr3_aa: CASSYLDEQYF

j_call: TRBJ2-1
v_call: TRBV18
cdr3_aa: CASSHREGNEQFF

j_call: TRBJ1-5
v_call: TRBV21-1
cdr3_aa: CASKGDSNQPQHF

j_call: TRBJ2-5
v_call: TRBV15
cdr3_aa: CATSKYQGLQETQYF

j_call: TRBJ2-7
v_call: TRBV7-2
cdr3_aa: CASSLGGPYEQYF

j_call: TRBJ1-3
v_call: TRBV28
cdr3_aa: CASSLNSLNTIYF

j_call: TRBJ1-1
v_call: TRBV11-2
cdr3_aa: CASSIKGGGHTEAFF

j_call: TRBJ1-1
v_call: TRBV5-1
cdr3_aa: CASSLVGSSMNTEAFF

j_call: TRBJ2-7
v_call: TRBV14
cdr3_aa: CASSQAGTGYEQYF

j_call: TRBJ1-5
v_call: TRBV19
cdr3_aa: CASSPTWSQGNQPQHF

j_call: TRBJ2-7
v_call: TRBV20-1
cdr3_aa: CSAMDNYEQYF

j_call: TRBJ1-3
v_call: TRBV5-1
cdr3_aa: CASSLGQGGNTIYF

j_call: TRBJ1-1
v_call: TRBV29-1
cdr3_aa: CSVRQGPGNTEAFF

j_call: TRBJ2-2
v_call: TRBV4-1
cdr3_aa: CASSQGASGTGELFF

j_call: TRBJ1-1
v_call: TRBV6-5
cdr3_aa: CAATDSTEAFF

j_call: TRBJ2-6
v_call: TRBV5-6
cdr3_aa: CASSPGLAGTWGANVLTF

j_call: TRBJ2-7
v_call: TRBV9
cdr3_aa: CASSVGQGYAEQYF

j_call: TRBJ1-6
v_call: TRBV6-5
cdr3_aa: CASRRQGALSPLHF

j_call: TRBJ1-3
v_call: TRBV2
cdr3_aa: CASRVGSSSGNTIYF

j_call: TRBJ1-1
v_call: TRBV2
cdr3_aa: CASSRQASNTEAFF

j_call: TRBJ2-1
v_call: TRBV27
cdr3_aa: CASTTPSGGYNEQFF

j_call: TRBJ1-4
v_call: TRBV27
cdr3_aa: CASSPVQGGKLFF

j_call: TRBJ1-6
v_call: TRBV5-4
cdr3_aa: CASSFPSYNSPLHF